Included here is one TCR beta chain sequence, with context. Its matching antigen is unknown. Method: immunoSEQ multiplex PCR; TCRdb's copy keeps in-frame clones and lacks some. The sample records more than 550,000 clones, about 92% being singletons. The data belong to a study of shared clonotypes between healthy human individuals. Regarding the study as a whole: An effect of sequencing depth on clonotype sharing among donors was expected.

The CDR3 runs 18 residues. The V gene's germline CDR1 is LGHNT and CDR2 FRNRAP. V shed 5 bases and J 6 bases; nucleotides not matched to a gene: 15. What was sequenced was memory CD8+ T cells from PBMCs. Subset reported: CD45RO+ cells pooled with CCR7-negative TemRA cells. The chain has TRBV12-5 and TRBJ2-2; the match to TRBD2 covers 10 bases. This TCR was sampled from a man aged 18-30 years in good health. Some clones in this sample may be carry-over from other donors' samples. CDR3 sequence reads: CASGQATPSGRVSGELFF. Here the CDR3 DNA reads TGTGCTAGTGGTCAAGCGACCCCTAGCGGGAGAGTGTCCGGGGAGCTGTTTTTT.